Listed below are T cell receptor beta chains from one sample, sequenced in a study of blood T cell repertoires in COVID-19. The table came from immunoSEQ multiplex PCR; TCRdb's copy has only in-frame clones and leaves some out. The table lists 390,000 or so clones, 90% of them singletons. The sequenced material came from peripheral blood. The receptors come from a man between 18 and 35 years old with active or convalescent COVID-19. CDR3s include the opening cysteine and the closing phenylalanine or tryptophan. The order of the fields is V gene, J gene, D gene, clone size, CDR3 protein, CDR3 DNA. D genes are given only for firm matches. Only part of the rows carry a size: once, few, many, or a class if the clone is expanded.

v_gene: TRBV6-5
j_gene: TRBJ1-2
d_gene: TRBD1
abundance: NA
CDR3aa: CASRGQGFDGYTF
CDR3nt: TGTGCCAGCAGAGGACAGGGTTTCGATGGCTACACCTTC

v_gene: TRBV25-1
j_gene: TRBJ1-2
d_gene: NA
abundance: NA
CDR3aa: CASLRGAGYGYTF
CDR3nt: TGTGCCAGCCTTCGGGGGGCAGGCTATGGCTACACCTTC

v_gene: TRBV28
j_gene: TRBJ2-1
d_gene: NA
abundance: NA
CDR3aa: CASSPSWGGFDNEQFF
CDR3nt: TGTGCCAGCAGCCCCTCATGGGGCGGTTTCGATAATGAGCAGTTCTTC

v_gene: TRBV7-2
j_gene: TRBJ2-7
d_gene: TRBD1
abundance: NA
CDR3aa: CASSLARTGLPSEQYF
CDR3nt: TGTGCCAGCAGCTTAGCCCGGACAGGTTTGCCATCCGAGCAGTACTTC

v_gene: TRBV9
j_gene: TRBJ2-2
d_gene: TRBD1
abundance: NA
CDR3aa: CASSTRTTGGKTGELFF
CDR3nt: TGTGCCAGCAGCACCAGGACGACAGGGGGCAAGACCGGGGAGCTGTTTTTT

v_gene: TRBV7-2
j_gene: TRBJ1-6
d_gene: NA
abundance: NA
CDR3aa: CASSLRRGAFNSPLHF
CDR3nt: TGTGCCAGCAGCTTAAGACGGGGGGCGTTTAATTCACCCCTCCACTTT

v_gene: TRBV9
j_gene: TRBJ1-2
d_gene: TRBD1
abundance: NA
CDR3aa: CASSVGGQGAYGYTF
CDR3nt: TGTGCCAGCAGCGTAGGGGGACAGGGGGCCTATGGCTACACCTTC

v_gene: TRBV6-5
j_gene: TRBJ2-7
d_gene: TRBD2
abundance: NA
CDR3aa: CASRTGTTALEQYF
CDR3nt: TGTGCCAGCAGGACCGGGACTACGGCCCTAGAGCAGTACTTC

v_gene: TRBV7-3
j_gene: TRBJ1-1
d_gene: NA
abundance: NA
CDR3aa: CASSPDRSGRFYTEAFF
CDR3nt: TGTGCCAGCAGCCCGGACAGATCAGGAAGGTTCTACACTGAAGCTTTCTTT

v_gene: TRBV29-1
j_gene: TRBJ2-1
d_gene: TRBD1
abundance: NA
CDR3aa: CSVTGFHEQFF
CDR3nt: TGCAGCGTGACAGGGTTTCATGAGCAGTTCTTC

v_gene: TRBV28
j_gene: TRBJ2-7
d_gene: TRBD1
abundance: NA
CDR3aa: CASSRGQGSSYEQYF
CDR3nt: TGTGCCAGCAGCCGCGGACAGGGGAGCTCCTACGAGCAGTACTTC

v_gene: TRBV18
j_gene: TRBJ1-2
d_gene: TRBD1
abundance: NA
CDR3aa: CASSTGTAYGYTF
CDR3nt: TGTGCCAGCTCAACGGGGACAGCTTATGGCTACACCTTC

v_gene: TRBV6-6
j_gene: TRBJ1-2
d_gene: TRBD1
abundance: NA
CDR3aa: CASSYSGTGTF
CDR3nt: TGTGCCAGCAGTTACTCTGGGACAGGCACCTTC

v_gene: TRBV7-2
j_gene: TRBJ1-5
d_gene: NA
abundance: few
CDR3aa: CASSLGRDKRYSNQPQHF
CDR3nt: TGTGCCAGCAGCTTAGGTCGGGACAAGAGATATAGCAATCAGCCCCAGCATTTT

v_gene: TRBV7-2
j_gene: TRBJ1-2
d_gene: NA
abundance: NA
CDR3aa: CASSFRTPENNYGYTF
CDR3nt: TGTGCCAGCAGCTTCAGGACACCCGAGAATAACTATGGCTACACCTTC

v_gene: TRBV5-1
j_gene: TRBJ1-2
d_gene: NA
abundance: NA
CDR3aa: CASSLTGRDGYTF
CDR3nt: TGCGCCAGCAGCTTGACAGGGAGGGATGGCTACACCTTC

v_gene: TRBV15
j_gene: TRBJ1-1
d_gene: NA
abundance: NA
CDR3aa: CATSRDRVRGEAFF
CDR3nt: TGTGCCACCAGCAGAGATCGGGTCAGGGGTGAAGCTTTCTTT

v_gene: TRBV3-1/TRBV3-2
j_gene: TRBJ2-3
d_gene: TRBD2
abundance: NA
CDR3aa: CASSRASGGQGTQYF
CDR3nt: TGTGCCAGCAGCCGGGCTAGCGGGGGTCAAGGTACGCAGTATTTT

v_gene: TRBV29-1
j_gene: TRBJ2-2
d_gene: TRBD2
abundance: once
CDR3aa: CSVIPGLHTGELFF
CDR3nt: TGCAGCGTGATACCGGGACTACACACCGGGGAGCTGTTTTTT

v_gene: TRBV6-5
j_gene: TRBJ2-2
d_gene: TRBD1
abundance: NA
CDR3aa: CASSQQGAVTGELFF
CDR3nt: TGTGCCAGCAGCCAACAGGGGGCGGTTACCGGGGAGCTGTTTTTT

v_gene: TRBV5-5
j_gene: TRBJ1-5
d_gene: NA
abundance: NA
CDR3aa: CASSLNSGGNQPQHF
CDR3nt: TGTGCCAGCAGCTTGAATTCAGGGGGCAATCAGCCCCAGCATTTT

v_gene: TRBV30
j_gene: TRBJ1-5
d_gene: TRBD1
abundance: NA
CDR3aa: CAWSVQGAGAQHF
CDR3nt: TGTGCCTGGAGTGTACAGGGGGCAGGGGCCCAGCATTTT

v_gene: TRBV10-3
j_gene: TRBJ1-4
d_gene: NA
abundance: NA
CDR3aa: CAISEARPGGEKLFF
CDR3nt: TGTGCCATCAGTGAGGCCCGGCCTGGGGGCGAAAAACTGTTTTTT